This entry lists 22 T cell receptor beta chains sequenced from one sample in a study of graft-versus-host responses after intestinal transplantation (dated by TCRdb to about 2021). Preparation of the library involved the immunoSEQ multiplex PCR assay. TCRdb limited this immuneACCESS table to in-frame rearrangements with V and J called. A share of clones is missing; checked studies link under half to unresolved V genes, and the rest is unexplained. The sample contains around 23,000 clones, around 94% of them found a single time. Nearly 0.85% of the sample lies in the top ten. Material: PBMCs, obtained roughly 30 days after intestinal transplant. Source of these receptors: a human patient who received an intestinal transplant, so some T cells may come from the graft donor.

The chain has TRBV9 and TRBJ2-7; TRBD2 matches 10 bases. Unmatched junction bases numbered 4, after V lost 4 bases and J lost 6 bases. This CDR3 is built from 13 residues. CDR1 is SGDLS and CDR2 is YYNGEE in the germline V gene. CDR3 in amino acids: CASSPSGRGEQYF. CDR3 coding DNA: TGTGCCAGCAGCCCTAGCGGGAGAGGCGAGCAGTACTTC. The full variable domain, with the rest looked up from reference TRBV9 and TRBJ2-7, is DSGVTQTPKHLITATGQRVTLRCSPRSGDLSVYWYQQSLDQGLQFLIQYYNGEERAKGNILERFSAQQFPDLHSELNLSSLELGDSALYFCASSPSGRGEQYFGPGTRLTVT.

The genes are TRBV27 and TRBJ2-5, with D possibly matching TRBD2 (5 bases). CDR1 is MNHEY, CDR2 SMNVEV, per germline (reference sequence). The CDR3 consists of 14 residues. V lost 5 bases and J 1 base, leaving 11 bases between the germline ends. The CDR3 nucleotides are TGTGCCAGCAGTCCTAGGGAGCTCCAAGAGACCCAGTACTTC. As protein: CASSPRELQETQYF.

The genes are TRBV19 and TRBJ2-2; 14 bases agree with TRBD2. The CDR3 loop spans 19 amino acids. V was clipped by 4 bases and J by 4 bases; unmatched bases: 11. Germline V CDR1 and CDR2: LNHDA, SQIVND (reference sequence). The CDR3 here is CASSKIPGLAGVGTGELFF. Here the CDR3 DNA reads TGTGCCAGTAGTAAAATTCCGGGACTAGCGGGAGTGGGCACCGGGGAGCTGTTTTTT.

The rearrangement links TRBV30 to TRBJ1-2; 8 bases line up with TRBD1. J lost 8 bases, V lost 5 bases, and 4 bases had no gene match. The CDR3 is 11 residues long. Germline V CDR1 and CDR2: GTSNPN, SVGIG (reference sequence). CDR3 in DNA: TGTGCCTGGGGGACAGGCGGCGGCTACACCTTC. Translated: CAWGTGGGYTF. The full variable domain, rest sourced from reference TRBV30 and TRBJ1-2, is SQTIHQWPATLVQPVGSPLSLECTVEGTSNPNLYWYRQAAGRGLQLLFYSVGIGQISSEVPQNLSASRPQDRQFILSSKKLLLSDSGFYLCAWGTGGGYTFGSGTRLTVV.

CDR3 amino acids: CSVTGTGDYEQYF. The CDR3 DNA is TGCAGCGTAACCGGGACAGGGGACTACGAGCAGTACTTC. V gene TRBV29-1 combines with J gene TRBJ2-7, with 10 bases matching TRBD1. Germline CDR1 SQVTM, CDR2 ANQGSEA. This CDR3 comprises 13 residues. V lost 6 bases to trimming and J lost 3 bases; unmatched junction nucleotides: 5.

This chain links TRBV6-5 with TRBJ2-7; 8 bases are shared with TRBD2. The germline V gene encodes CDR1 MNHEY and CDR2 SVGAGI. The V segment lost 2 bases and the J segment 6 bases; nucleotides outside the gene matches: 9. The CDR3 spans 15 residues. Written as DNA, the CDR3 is TGTGCCAGCAGTTACCAAAGGACTAGCAGGGGCGAGCAGTACTTC. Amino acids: CASSYQRTSRGEQYF.

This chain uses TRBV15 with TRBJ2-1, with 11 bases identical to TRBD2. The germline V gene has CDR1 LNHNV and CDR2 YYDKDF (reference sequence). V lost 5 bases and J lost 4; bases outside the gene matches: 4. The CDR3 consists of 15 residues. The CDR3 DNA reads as TGTGCCACCAGCCCCAGGACTAGCGGGTACAATGAGCAGTTCTTC. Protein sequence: CATSPRTSGYNEQFF. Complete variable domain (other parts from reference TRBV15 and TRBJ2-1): DAMVIQNPRYQVTQFGKPVTLSCSQTLNHNVMYWYQQKSSQAPKLLFHYYDKDFNNEADTPDNFQSRRPNTSFCFLDIRSPGLGDTAMYLCATSPRTSGYNEQFFGPGTRLTVL.

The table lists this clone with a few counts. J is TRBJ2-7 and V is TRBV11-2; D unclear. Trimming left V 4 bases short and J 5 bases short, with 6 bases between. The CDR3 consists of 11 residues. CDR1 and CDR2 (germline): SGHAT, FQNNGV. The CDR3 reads CASSYEDEQYF. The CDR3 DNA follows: TGTGCCAGCAGCTACGAGGACGAGCAGTACTTC.

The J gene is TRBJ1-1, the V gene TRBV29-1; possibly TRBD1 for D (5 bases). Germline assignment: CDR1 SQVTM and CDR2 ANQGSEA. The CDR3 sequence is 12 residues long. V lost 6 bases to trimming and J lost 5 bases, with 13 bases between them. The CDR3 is CSVGELGTEAFF. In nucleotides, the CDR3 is TGCAGCGTGGGGGAATTGGGTACTGAAGCTTTCTTT.

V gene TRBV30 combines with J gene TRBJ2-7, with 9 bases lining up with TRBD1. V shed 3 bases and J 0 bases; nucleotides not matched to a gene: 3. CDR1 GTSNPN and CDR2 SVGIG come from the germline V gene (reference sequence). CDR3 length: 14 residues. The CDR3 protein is CAWRGQGSSYEQYF. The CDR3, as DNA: TGTGCCTGGAGGGGACAGGGAAGCTCCTACGAGCAGTACTTC. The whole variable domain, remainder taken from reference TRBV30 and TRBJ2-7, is SQTIHQWPATLVQPVGSPLSLECTVEGTSNPNLYWYRQAAGRGLQLLFYSVGIGQISSEVPQNLSASRPQDRQFILSSKKLLLSDSGFYLCAWRGQGSSYEQYFGPGTRLTVT.

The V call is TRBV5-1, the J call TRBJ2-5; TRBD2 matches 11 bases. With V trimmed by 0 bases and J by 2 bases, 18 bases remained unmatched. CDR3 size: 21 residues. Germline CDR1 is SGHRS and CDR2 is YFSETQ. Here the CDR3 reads CASSLEVSRTSGLLGQETQYF. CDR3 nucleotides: TGCGCCAGCAGCTTGGAGGTGTCGCGGACTAGCGGGTTATTGGGTCAAGAGACCCAGTACTTC.

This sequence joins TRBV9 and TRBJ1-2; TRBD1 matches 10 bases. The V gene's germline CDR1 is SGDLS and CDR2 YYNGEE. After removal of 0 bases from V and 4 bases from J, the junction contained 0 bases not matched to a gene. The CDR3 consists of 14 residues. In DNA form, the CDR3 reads TGTGCCAGCAGCGTAGGGACAGGGGGCTATGGCTACACCTTC. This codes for CASSVGTGGYGYTF.

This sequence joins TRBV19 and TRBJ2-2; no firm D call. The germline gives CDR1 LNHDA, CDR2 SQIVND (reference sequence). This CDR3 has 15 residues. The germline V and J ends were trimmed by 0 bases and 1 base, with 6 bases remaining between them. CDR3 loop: CASSIELWNTGELFF. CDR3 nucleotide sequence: TGTGCCAGTAGTATAGAGCTCTGGAACACCGGGGAGCTGTTTTTT. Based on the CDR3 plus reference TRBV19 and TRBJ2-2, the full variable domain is DGGITQSPKYLFRKEGQNVTLSCEQNLNHDAMYWYRQDPGQGLRLIYYSQIVNDFQKGDIAEGYSVSREKKESFPLTVTSAQKNPTAFYLCASSIELWNTGELFFGEGSRLTVL.

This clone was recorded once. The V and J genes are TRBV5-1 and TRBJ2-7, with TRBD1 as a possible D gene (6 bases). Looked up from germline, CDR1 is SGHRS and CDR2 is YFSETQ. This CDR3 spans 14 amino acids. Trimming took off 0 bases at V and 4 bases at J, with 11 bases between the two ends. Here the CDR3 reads CASSLDRVLYEQYF. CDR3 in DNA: TGCGCCAGCAGCTTGGACAGGGTACTGTACGAGCAGTACTTC.

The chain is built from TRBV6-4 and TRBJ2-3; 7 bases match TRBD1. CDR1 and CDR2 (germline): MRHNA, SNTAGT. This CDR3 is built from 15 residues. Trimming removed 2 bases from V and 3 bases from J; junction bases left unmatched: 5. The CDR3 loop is CASSDRGRETDTQYF. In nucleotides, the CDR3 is TGTGCCAGCAGTGACAGGGGGCGCGAAACAGATACGCAGTATTTT.

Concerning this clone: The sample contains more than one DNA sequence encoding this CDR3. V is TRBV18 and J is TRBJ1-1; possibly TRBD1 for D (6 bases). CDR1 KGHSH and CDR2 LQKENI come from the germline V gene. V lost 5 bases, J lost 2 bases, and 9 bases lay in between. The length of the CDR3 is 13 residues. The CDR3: CASSGGGNTEAFF. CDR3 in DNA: TGTGCCAGCTCAGGAGGGGGAAACACTGAAGCTTTCTTT. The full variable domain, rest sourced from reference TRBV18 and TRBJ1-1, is NAGVMQNPRHLVRRRGQEARLRCSPMKGHSHVYWYRQLPEEGLKFMVYLQKENIIDESGMPKERFSAEFPKEGPSILRIQQVVRGDSAAYFCASSGGGNTEAFFGQGTRLTVV.

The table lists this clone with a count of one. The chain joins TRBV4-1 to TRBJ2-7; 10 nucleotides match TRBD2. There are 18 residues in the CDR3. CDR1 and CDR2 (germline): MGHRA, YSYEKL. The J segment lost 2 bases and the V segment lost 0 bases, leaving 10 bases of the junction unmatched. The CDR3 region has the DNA TGCGCCAGCAGCCAAGAGCCGGGACTAGCGACATCCACCTACGAGCAGTACTTC. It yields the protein CASSQEPGLATSTYEQYF.

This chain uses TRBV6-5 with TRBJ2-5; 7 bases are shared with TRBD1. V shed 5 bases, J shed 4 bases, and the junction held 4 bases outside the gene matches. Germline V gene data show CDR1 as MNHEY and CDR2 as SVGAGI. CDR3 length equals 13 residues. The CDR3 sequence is CASSEDRVETQYF. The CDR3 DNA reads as TGTGCCAGCAGTGAAGACAGGGTAGAGACCCAGTACTTC.

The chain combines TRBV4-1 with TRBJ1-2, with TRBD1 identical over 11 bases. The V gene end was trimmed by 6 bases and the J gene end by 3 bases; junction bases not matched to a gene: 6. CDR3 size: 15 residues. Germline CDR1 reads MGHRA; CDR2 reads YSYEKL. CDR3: CASSSWTGGYYGYTF. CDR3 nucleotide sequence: TGCGCCAGCAGTTCCTGGACAGGGGGCTACTATGGCTACACCTTC.

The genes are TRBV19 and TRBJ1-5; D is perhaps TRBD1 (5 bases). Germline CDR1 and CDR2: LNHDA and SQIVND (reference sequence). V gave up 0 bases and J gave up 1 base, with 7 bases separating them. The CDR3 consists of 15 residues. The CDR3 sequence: CASSIDRESNQPQHF. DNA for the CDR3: TGTGCCAGTAGTATAGACAGGGAAAGCAATCAGCCCCAGCATTTT.

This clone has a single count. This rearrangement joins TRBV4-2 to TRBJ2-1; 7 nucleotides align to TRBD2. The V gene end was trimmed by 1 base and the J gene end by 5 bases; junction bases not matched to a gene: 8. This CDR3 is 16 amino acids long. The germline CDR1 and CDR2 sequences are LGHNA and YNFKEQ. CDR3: CASSQAPREPNNEQFF. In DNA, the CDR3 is TGTGCCAGCAGCCAAGCTCCGCGGGAGCCGAACAATGAGCAGTTCTTC.

CDR3 bases: TGTGCCAGCAGCTTACCAGGGGAAGAGACCCAGTACTTC. Translating gives CASSLPGEETQYF. V gene TRBV7-2 combines with J gene TRBJ2-5; D might be TRBD1 (6 bases). The V end was cut by 2 bases, the J end by 3 bases, with 7 bases between. This CDR3 comprises 13 residues. The germline gives CDR1 SGHTA, CDR2 FQGNSA. Using reference TRBV7-2 and TRBJ2-5 for the parts outside the CDR3, the full variable domain is GAGVSQSPSNKVTEKGKDVELRCDPISGHTALYWYRQSLGQGLEFLIYFQGNSAPDKSGLPSDRFSAERTGGSVSTLTIQRTQQEDSAVYLCASSLPGEETQYFGPGTRLLVL.